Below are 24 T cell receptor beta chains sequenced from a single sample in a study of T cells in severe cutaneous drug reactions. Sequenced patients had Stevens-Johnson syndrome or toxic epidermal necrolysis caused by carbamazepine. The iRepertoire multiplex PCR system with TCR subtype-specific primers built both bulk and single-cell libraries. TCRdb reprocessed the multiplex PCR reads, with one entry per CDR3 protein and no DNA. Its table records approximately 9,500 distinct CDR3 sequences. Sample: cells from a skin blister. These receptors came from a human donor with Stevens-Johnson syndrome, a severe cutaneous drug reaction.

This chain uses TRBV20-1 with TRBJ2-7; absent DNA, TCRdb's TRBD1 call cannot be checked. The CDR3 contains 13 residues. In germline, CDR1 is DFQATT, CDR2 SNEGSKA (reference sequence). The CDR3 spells CSVGADNSYEQYF.

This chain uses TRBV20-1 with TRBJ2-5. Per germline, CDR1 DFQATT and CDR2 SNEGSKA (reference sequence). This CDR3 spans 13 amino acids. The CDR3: CSARKVSQETQYF.

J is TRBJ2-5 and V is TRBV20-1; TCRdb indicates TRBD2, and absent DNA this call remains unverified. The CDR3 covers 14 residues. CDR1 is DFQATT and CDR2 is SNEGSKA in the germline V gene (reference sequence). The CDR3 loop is CSAEEREFKETQYF.

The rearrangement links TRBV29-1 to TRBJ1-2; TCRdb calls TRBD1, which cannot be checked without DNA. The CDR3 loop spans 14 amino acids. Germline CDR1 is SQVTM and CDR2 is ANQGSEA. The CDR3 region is CSVTGTLVGYGYTF.

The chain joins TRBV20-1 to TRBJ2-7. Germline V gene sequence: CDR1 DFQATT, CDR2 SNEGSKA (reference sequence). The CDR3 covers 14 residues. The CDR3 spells CSARDAGRTYEQYF.

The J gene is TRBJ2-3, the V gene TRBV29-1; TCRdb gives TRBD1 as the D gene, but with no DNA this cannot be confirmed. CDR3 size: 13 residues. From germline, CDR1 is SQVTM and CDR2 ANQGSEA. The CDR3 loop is CSVGQGFSDTRYF.

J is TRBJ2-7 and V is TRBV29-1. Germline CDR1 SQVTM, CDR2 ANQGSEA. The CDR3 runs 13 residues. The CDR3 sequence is CSVATVTYYEQYF.

Here the CDR3 reads CSIPSGTGLAYEQYF. The chain links TRBV29-1 to TRBJ2-7; no DNA is available, so the TRBD1 call from TCRdb remains unchecked. The CDR3 has 15 residues. Germline lookup yields CDR1 SQVTM and CDR2 ANQGSEA.

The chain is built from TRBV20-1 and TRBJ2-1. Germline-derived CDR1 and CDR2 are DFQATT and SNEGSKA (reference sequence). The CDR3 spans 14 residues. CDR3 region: CSAKTALTYNEQFF.

The CDR3 sequence: CSVEVGWGTRITDTQYF. This chain connects TRBV29-1 to TRBJ2-3; the TCRdb D gene call, TRBD2, has no DNA to confirm it. Germline CDR1 is SQVTM and CDR2 is ANQGSEA. The CDR3 has 17 residues.

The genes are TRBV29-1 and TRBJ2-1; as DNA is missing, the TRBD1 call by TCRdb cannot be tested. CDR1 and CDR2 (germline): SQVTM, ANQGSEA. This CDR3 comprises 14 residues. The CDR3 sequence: CSGSRDTYGTEQFF.

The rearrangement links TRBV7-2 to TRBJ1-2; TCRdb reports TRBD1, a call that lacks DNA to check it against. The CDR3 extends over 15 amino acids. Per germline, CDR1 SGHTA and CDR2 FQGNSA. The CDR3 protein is CASSLEGGPNYGYTF.

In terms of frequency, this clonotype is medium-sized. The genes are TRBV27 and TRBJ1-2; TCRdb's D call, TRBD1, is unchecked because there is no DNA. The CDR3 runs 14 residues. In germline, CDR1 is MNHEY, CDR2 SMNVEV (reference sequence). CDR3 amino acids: CASSRRGYHYGYTF.

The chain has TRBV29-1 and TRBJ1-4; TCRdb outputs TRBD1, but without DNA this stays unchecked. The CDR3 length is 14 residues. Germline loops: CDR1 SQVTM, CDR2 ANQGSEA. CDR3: CSVGVPGLREKLFF.

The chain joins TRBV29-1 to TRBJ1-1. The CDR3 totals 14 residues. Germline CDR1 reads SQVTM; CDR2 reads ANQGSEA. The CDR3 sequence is CSVEGGGALSEAFF.

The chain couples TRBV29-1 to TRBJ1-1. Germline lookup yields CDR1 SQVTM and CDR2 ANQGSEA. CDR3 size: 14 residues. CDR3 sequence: CSVTRGGTNTEAFF.

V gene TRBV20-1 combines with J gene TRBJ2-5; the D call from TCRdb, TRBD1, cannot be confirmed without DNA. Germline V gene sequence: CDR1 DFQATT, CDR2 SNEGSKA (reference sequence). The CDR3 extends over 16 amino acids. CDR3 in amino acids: CSARESGRGAQETQYF.

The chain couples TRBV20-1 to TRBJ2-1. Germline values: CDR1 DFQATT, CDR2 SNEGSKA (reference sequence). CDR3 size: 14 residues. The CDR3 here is CSAPDRGSYNEQFF.

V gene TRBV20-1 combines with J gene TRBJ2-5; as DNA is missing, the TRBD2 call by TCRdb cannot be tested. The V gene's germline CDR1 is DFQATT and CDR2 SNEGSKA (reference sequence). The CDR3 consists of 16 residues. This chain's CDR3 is CSARGGTSGTQETQYF.

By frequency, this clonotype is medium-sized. The CDR3 loop is CSAREPQGAGTQYF. The genes are TRBV20-1 and TRBJ2-5; the TCRdb D gene call, TRBD1, has no DNA to confirm it. The CDR3 extends over 14 amino acids. From germline, CDR1 is DFQATT and CDR2 SNEGSKA (reference sequence).

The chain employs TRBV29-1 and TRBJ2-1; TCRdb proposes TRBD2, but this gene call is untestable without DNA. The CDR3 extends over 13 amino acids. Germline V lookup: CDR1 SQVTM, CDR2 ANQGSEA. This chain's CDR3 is CSVPRTTNNEQFF.

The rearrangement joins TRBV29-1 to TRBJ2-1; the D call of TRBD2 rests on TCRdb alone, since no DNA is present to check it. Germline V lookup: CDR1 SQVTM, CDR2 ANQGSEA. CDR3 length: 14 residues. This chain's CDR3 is CSVEDWETVYEQFF.

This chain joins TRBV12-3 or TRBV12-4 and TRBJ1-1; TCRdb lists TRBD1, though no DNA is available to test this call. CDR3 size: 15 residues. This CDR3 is CASSPVRGWGAEAFF.

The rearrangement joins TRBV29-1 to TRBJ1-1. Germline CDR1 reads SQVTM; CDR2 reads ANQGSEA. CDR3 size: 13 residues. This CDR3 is CSVGQKQNTEAFF.